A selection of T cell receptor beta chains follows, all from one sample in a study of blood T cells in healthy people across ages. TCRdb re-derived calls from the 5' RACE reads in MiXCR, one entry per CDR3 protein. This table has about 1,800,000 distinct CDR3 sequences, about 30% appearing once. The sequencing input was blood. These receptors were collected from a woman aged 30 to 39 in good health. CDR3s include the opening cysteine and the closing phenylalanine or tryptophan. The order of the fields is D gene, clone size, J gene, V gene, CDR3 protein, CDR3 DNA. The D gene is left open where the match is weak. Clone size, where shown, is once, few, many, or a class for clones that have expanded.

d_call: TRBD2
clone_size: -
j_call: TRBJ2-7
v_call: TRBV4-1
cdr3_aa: CASSPGLARSYEQYF
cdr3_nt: TGCGCCAGCAGTCCAGGACTAGCGCGCTCCTACGAGCAGTACTTC

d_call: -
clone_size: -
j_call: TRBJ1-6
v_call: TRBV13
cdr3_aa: CASSLGDSNNSPLHF
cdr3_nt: TGTGCCAGCAGCTTAGGCGACAGTAATAATTCACCCCTCCACTTT

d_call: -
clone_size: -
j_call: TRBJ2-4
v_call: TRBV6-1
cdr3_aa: CASSEPGDWEYF
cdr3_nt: TGTGCCAGCAGTGAACCCGGCGACTGGGAGTACTTC

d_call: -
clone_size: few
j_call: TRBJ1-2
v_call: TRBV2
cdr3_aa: CASKLIRNPDGYTF
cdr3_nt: TGTGCCAGCAAATTAATCCGCAATCCCGATGGCTACACCTTC

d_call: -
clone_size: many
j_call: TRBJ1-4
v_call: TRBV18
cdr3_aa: CASSPRARTSTNEKLFF
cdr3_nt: TGTGCCAGCTCACCACGGGCCCGGACCTCGACTAATGAAAAACTGTTTTTT

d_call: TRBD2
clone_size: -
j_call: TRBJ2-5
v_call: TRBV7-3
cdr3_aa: CASSHSGGGLAETQYF
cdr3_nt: TGTGCCAGCAGCCACTCGGGCGGGGGGCTAGCGGAGACCCAGTACTTC

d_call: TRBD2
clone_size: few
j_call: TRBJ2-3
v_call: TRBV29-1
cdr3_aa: CSVVLAGPDTQYF
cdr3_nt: TGCAGCGTGGTATTAGCGGGACCAGATACGCAGTATTTT

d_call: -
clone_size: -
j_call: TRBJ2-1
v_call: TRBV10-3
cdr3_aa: CAISELGKETQFF
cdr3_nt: TGTGCCATCAGTGAGTTGGGCAAAGAGACCCAGTTCTTC

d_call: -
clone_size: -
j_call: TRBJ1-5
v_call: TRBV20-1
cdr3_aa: CSAWDRQGPQHF
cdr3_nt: TGCAGTGCTTGGGACCGCCAAGGGCCCCAGCATTTT

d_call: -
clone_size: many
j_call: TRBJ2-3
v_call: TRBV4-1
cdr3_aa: CASSLSTASDTQYF
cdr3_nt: TGCGCCAGCAGCCTCTCCACGGCGTCAGATACGCAGTATTTT

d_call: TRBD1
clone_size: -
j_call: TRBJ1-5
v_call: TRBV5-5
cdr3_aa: CASSWIPTGPDQPQHF
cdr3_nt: TGTGCCAGCAGTTGGATTCCGACAGGGCCGGATCAGCCCCAGCATTTT

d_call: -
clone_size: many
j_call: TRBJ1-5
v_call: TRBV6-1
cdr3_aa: CASNGPGDQPQHF
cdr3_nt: TGTGCCAGCAATGGACCAGGGGATCAGCCCCAGCATTTT

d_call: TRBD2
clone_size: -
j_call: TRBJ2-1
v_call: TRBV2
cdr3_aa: CASSRERGGQNEQFF
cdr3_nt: TGTGCCAGCAGTCGCGAGCGGGGGGGCCAGAATGAGCAGTTCTTC

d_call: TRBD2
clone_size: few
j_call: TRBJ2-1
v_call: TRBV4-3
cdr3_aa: CASSQVLAGGDEQFF
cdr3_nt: TGCGCCAGCAGCCAAGTACTAGCGGGAGGAGATGAGCAGTTCTTC

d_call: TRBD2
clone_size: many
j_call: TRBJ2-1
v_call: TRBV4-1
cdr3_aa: CASSLLAGGLGDEQFF
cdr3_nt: TGCGCCAGCAGCCTACTAGCGGGGGGGCTCGGGGATGAGCAGTTCTTC